This T cell receptor beta chain was identified in a study of cytomegalovirus exposure and HLA in healthy donors. In the case of this clone: Antigen: not known.

Every donor was a healthy person donating bone marrow. The CDR3 has 13 amino acids. V lost 9 bases and J lost 0, with 9 bases in between. Germline CDR1 SEHNR, CDR2 FQNEAQ (reference sequence). Amplification used 60 Vbeta primers and 13 Jbeta primers. Assay used: immunoSEQ multiplex PCR; TCRdb lists only in-frame clones, some missing. Here the sample spans 95,000 to 150,000 clones, 70% to 85% being singletons. Study-wide points: Sequencing artifact likely explains a cluster of highly shared sequence variants.

The genes are TRBV7-9 and TRBJ1-5, with a weak D call TRBD1 (5 bases). The sample comprised PBMCs. This clonotype was sampled from a human donor in good health. The CDR3 sequence is CASQGNSNQPQHF. CDR3 DNA: TGTGCCAGTCAGGGTAATAGCAATCAGCCCCAGCATTTT.